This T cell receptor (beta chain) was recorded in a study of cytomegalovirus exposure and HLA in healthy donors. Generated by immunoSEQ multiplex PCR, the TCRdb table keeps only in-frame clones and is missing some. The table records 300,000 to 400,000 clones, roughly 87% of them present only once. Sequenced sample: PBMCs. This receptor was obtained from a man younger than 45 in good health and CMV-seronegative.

CDR3 sequence reads: CASSPQAPSSGGVDTQYF. Here the CDR3 DNA reads TGCGCCAGCAGCCCCCAGGCCCCGTCTAGCGGGGGGGTAGATACGCAGTATTTT. The chain uses TRBV4-1 and TRBJ2-3, with 12 nucleotides matching TRBD2. Per germline, CDR1 MGHRA and CDR2 YSYEKL. The CDR3 loop spans 18 amino acids. V was pared by 4 bases and J by 5 bases, with 13 bases of the junction left unmatched.